Presented here are 6 T cell receptor beta chains from one specimen sequenced in a study of shared clonotypes between healthy human individuals. Clones were sequenced by immunoSEQ multiplex PCR, and TCRdb holds only the in-frame ones, with some missing. The table has 750,000 to 1,000,000 clones, over 90% seen once; the top ten hold under 30%. Naive CD8 populations comprised CD45RO-negative cells positively selected for CCR7, excluding terminally differentiated effector memory CD45RA+ cells. Sequencing input: naive CD8+ T cells sorted from blood. The source is a man younger than 45 in good health.

The chain carries TRBV19 and TRBJ2-7, with 7 positions matching TRBD2. CDR1 is LNHDA and CDR2 is SQIVND in the germline V gene (reference sequence). This CDR3 is 13 amino acids long. Germline trimming cut 4 bases from V and 2 bases from J; bases unmatched to any gene: 2. CDR3 sequence: CASSSGGTYEQYF. The CDR3 DNA is TGTGCCAGTAGTAGCGGGGGAACCTACGAGCAGTACTTC.

The chain employs TRBV7-9 and TRBJ2-1; maybe TRBD1 (6 bases). The CDR3 is 14 amino acids. The germline V gene encodes CDR1 SEHNR and CDR2 FQNEAQ (reference sequence). V dropped 4 bases and J dropped 0 bases, with 7 bases sitting between them. CDR3 loop: CASSSTGSYNEQFF. The CDR3 DNA is TGTGCCAGCAGCTCGACAGGCTCCTACAATGAGCAGTTCTTC.

The V and J genes are TRBV5-1 and TRBJ2-6; D is undetermined. The germline CDR1 and CDR2 sequences are SGHRS and YFSETQ. The CDR3 is made up of 18 amino acids. With 4 bases removed from V and 0 bases from J, the gap between germline ends came to 17 bases. The CDR3 DNA reads TGCGCCAGCAGCACGAACACCGGACGACGCTCTGGGGCCAACGTCCTGACTTTC. It encodes CASSTNTGRRSGANVLTF.

V usage is TRBV27 and J usage is TRBJ2-7; D ambiguous. This CDR3 region has 14 residues. The V and J ends lost 0 bases and 3 bases respectively, with 9 bases between them. Germline V gene lookup returns CDR1 MNHEY and CDR2 SMNVEV (reference sequence). Here the CDR3 DNA reads TGTGCCAGCAGTTTATCGTTGGGATTCTACGAGCAGTACTTC. Its protein is CASSLSLGFYEQYF.

This clone appeared a few times. The V gene is TRBV18, the J gene TRBJ1-5; TRBD1 matches 7 bases. This CDR3 region has 14 residues. J was trimmed by 5 bases and V by 1 base; bases with no gene match: 2. Germline V gene data show CDR1 as KGHSH and CDR2 as LQKENI. The CDR3 sequence is CASSPQGTDQPQHF. The CDR3, as DNA: TGTGCCAGCTCACCACAGGGGACAGATCAGCCCCAGCATTTT.

The gene calls are TRBV7-9 and TRBJ1-1, with D hard to call. The CDR3 has 15 amino acids. V lost 4 bases, J lost 2 bases, and 14 bases lay in between. Germline CDR1 SEHNR, CDR2 FQNEAQ (reference sequence). CDR3 DNA: TGTGCCAGCAGCTCCCTTGGGCCGGTAAACACTGAAGCTTTCTTT. Translation gives CASSSLGPVNTEAFF.